The source of this TCR beta chain is a study of cytomegalovirus exposure and HLA in healthy donors. Assay used: immunoSEQ multiplex PCR; TCRdb lists only in-frame clones, some missing. The sample has approximately 120,000 clones, about 94% seen once. The CDR3 spans 15 residues. The V end was cut by 4 bases, the J end by 1 base, with 14 bases between. The germline V gene has CDR1 SGHNT and CDR2 YYREEE (reference sequence). Study-level points and caveats: There were under 200 TCR beta chains listed as cytomegalovirus-associated.

The table lists this clone with a count of one. The antigen is undetermined. V gene TRBV5-4 combines with J gene TRBJ1-1; TRBD1 might be the D (5 bases). Sequencing input: PBMCs. This sequence originates from a young woman in good health and CMV-seronegative. The CDR3: CASSGMDTPNTEAFF. The CDR3 coding sequence is TGTGCCAGCAGCGGAATGGACACCCCGAACACTGAAGCTTTCTTT.